Listed below are T cell receptor beta chains from one sample, sequenced in a study of blood T cell repertoires in COVID-19. Sequencing was performed with immunoSEQ multiplex PCR; in TCRdb, only in-frame clones are kept and a portion is missing. The data hold about 480,000 clones, with around nine tenths observed a single time. The sample consisted of peripheral blood. Receptors were obtained from a woman aged 25 to 39 with acute or convalescent COVID-19. Each CDR3 is given with its conserved first and last residue. The order of the fields is V gene, J gene, D gene, CDR3 protein, CDR3 DNA. D genes are given only for firm matches.

V gene: TRBV12-1
J gene: TRBJ1-1
D gene: -
CDR3 protein: CASSFLGHQNTEAFF
CDR3 DNA: TGTGCCAGCAGCTTTTTGGGACACCAGAACACTGAAGCTTTCTTT

V gene: TRBV19
J gene: TRBJ2-3
D gene: TRBD1
CDR3 protein: CASSMGGQGRDTQYF
CDR3 DNA: TGTGCCAGTAGTATGGGGGGACAGGGGCGAGATACGCAGTATTTT

V gene: TRBV27
J gene: TRBJ1-2
D gene: -
CDR3 protein: CASRGATRRYTF
CDR3 DNA: TGTGCCAGCAGGGGGGCCACACGCCGCTACACCTTC

V gene: TRBV6-1
J gene: TRBJ1-3
D gene: -
CDR3 protein: CASSESPDRSGNTIYF
CDR3 DNA: TGTGCCAGCAGTGAATCCCCCGACAGGTCTGGAAACACCATATATTTT

V gene: TRBV7-8
J gene: TRBJ2-7
D gene: TRBD1
CDR3 protein: CASSLAGQGIHEQYF
CDR3 DNA: TGTGCCAGCAGCTTAGCAGGACAGGGGATCCACGAGCAGTACTTC

V gene: TRBV5-5
J gene: TRBJ2-2
D gene: -
CDR3 protein: CASTTEPAAGWNTGELFF
CDR3 DNA: TGTGCCAGCACAACTGAACCGGCCGCGGGTTGGAACACCGGGGAGCTGTTTTTT

V gene: TRBV18
J gene: TRBJ1-1
D gene: -
CDR3 protein: CASSPLGADTEAFF
CDR3 DNA: TGTGCCAGCTCACCGCTGGGGGCAGATACTGAAGCTTTCTTT

V gene: TRBV28
J gene: TRBJ2-5
D gene: -
CDR3 protein: CASSPARGGLQETQYF
CDR3 DNA: TGTGCCAGCAGCCCTGCCCGTGGTGGGCTCCAAGAGACCCAGTACTTC

V gene: TRBV5-5
J gene: TRBJ1-2
D gene: -
CDR3 protein: CASSFPGPGPGYTF
CDR3 DNA: TGTGCCAGCAGCTTCCCAGGCCCTGGGCCTGGCTACACCTTC

V gene: TRBV24-1
J gene: TRBJ2-3
D gene: TRBD2
CDR3 protein: CATSDRAGGTDTQYF
CDR3 DNA: TGTGCCACCAGTGATCGAGCGGGGGGGACAGATACGCAGTATTTT

V gene: TRBV5-4
J gene: TRBJ2-2
D gene: -
CDR3 protein: CASSSDSNRVAGELFF
CDR3 DNA: TGTGCCAGCAGCTCGGACTCCAACAGGGTAGCCGGGGAGCTGTTTTTT

V gene: TRBV5-1
J gene: TRBJ1-1
D gene: -
CDR3 protein: CASRQAVNTEAFF
CDR3 DNA: TGCGCCAGCAGACAGGCAGTTAACACTGAAGCTTTCTTT

V gene: TRBV12-5
J gene: TRBJ1-2
D gene: -
CDR3 protein: CASGLFTVDQGYYGYTF
CDR3 DNA: TGTGCTAGTGGTTTGTTTACCGTCGATCAGGGATACTATGGCTACACCTTC

V gene: TRBV5-6
J gene: TRBJ2-1
D gene: TRBD2
CDR3 protein: CASRLLGAGDYNEQFF
CDR3 DNA: TGTGCCAGCAGACTTTTGGGAGCGGGGGACTACAATGAGCAGTTCTTC